The 28 T cell receptor beta chains listed next were all sequenced from one sample in a study of T cell repertoires in cytomegalovirus infection. TCRdb redid the calling of the reads with MiXCR, one entry per CDR3 protein. The sample has around 110,000 distinct CDR3 sequences; about 9.5% are singletons. Antigens of these TCRs are unknown. Sequencing was done on a sample of PBMCs, sequenced either directly or after in vitro stimulation (not recorded which). Receptors originate from a human donor in good health (CMV status not recorded). Some clones in this sample may be carry-over from other donors' samples.

This clonotype showed up many times. The chain couples TRBV7-2 to TRBJ2-5; possibly TRBD1 or TRBD2 for D (5 bases each). Germline V lookup: CDR1 SGHTA, CDR2 FQGNSA. The CDR3 has 15 amino acids. V was pared by 5 bases and J by 1 base, with 14 bases between. The chain's CDR3 is CASSRRDVGQETQYF. CDR3 nucleotide sequence: TGTGCCAGCAGCCGACGGGACGTCGGCCAAGAGACCCAGTACTTC.

This chain connects TRBV20-1 to TRBJ2-5; D is unclear. The germline V and J ends were trimmed by 0 bases and 4 bases, with 12 bases remaining between them. The CDR3 consists of 14 residues. Germline V gene sequence: CDR1 DFQATT, CDR2 SNEGSKA (reference sequence). CDR3 in amino acids: CSARDGLVTETQYF. CDR3 nucleotides: TGCAGTGCTAGAGATGGGCTAGTTACAGAGACCCAGTACTTC.

This clonotype was counted many times. CDR3 bases: TGTGCCACCAGCAGAGATTTAAGCGGGATGGAGGGTGAGCAGTATTTT. Translation: CATSRDLSGMEGEQYF. J is TRBJ2-3 and V is TRBV15, with 7 bases matching TRBD2. The germline V gene encodes CDR1 LNHNV and CDR2 YYDKDF (reference sequence). The CDR3 runs to 16 residues. Trimming removed 0 bases from V and 11 bases from J; junction bases left unmatched: 14.

This chain links TRBV7-2 with TRBJ2-7, with a tentative D call TRBD1 (5 bases). V shed 1 base and J shed 7 bases, with 11 bases lying between them. Germline-derived CDR1 and CDR2 are SGHTA and FQGNSA. This CDR3 is 13 amino acids long. CDR3 nucleotide sequence: TGTGCCAGCAGCTTAGAAGGGGCGCGGGAGCAGTACGTC. Its protein is CASSLEGAREQYV.

In this sample, this clonotype turned up a few times. A read error may be the cause here, since a much bigger clone is one base away. This rearrangement joins TRBV6-8 to TRBJ2-2; 9 nucleotides align to TRBD2. This CDR3 region has 18 residues. V trimming: 4 bases; J trimming: 0 bases; junction bases outside the gene matches: 9. The germline CDR1 and CDR2 sequences are MNHGY and SAAAGT. As DNA, the CDR3 is TGTGCCAGCAGTTTAATAGCGGGAGTCTACGCGAACACCGGGGAGCTGTTTTTT. Protein: CASSLIAGVYANTGELFF.

The table lists this clonotype with many counts. This rearrangement joins TRBV10-3 to TRBJ2-6, with 9 bases that match TRBD2. CDR3 length: 17 residues. The V segment lost 7 bases and the J segment 0 bases; nucleotides outside the gene matches: 7. The germline V gene encodes CDR1 ENHRY and CDR2 SYGVKD. The CDR3 spells CAITRTSAHSGANVLTF. As DNA, the CDR3 is TGTGCCATCACTCGGACTAGCGCCCACTCTGGGGCCAACGTCCTGACTTTC.

This clonotype occurred many times. The chain uses TRBV28 and TRBJ1-1, with 8 bases lining up with TRBD1. The germline CDR1 and CDR2 sequences are MDHEN and SYDVKM. V lost 7 bases, J lost 1 base, and 11 bases stayed unmatched. CDR3 size: 16 residues. The CDR3 sequence: CASTATWTGPNTEAFF. CDR3 nucleotides: TGTGCCAGCACCGCCACCTGGACAGGGCCGAACACTGAAGCTTTCTTT.

The table lists this clonotype with a few counts. Its ends do not fully match the called genes, so a read error is possible. The CDR3 loop reads CASSLLGQGKRETQYF. As DNA, the CDR3 is TGTGCCAGCAGCTTGTTGGGACAGGGGAAGCGGGAGACCCAGTACTTC. The chain recombines TRBV5-3 with TRBJ2-5, with 10 bases that match TRBD1. TRBV5-3 carries the ORF label, with uncertain function. This CDR3 region has 16 residues.

This clonotype was recorded at least ten times. The chain uses TRBV5-1 and TRBJ2-7; perhaps TRBD1 as D (6 bases). V was pared by 0 bases and J by 2 bases, with 12 bases between. The CDR3 is made up of 15 amino acids. The germline CDR1 and CDR2 sequences are SGHRS and YFSETQ. The DNA of the CDR3 is TGCGCCAGCAGCTTGGACTTAGGACAGACCTACGAGCAGTACTTC. Translated, it gives CASSLDLGQTYEQYF.

This clonotype has at least ten counts. The V gene is TRBV19, the J gene TRBJ2-7, with D hard to call. CDR3 length equals 14 residues. Trimming cost V 3 bases and J 1 base, with 10 bases left between them. CDR1 is LNHDA, CDR2 SQIVND, per germline (reference sequence). The CDR3 DNA reads TGTGCCAGTAGTATGGTGGGCGGATCCTACGAGCAGTACTTC. This codes for CASSMVGGSYEQYF.

Ten or more counts support this clonotype. The chain joins TRBV11-1 to TRBJ2-1; maybe TRBD1 (5 bases). Germline-derived CDR1 and CDR2 are SGHAT and FQDESV (reference sequence). V was shortened by 5 bases and J by 2 bases, with 16 bases between the two germline ends. The CDR3 spans 16 residues. This chain's CDR3 is CASSPPTGSPYNEQFF. CDR3 DNA sequence: TGTGCCAGCAGCCCCCCAACAGGTTCTCCCTACAATGAGCAGTTCTTC. Full variable domain (remainder filled in from reference TRBV11-1 and TRBJ2-1): EAEVAQSPRYKITEKSQAVAFWCDPISGHATLYWYRQILGQGPELLVQFQDESVVDDSQLPKDRFSAERLKGVDSTLKIQPAELGDSAMYLCASSPPTGSPYNEQFFGPGTRLTVL.

This clonotype was seen at least ten times. The rearrangement links TRBV7-2 to TRBJ2-5, with TRBD2 matching over 10 bases. The CDR3 covers 15 residues. The germline V gene has CDR1 SGHTA and CDR2 FQGNSA. The J segment lost 2 bases and the V segment lost 6 bases, leaving 6 bases of the junction unmatched. The CDR3 DNA follows: TGTGCCAGCAGAATACTAGCGGGAACACAAGAGACCCAGTACTTC. Amino acid sequence: CASRILAGTQETQYF.

This clonotype was observed many times. In nucleotides, the CDR3 is TGTGCCAGCAGCCCCTATGGGGACACCCGGTCTGGAAACACCATATATTTT. It specifies CASSPYGDTRSGNTIYF. This chain connects TRBV7-9 to TRBJ1-3, with D tentatively TRBD1 (6 bases). The CDR3 has 17 residues. Germline V gene sequence: CDR1 SEHNR, CDR2 FQNEAQ (reference sequence). V lost 5 bases to trimming and J lost 1 base, with 18 bases between them.

This clonotype occurred many times. J is TRBJ2-7 and V is TRBV6-5; no clear D. Germline V CDR1 and CDR2: MNHEY, SVGAGI. V was shortened by 0 bases and J by 3 bases, with 9 bases between the two germline ends. CDR3 size: 14 residues. CDR3 bases: TGTGCCAGCAGTTACTCGGTGGGGAACTACGAGCAGTACGTC. Its translation: CASSYSVGNYEQYV.

The chain has TRBV6-4 and TRBJ1-1; D might be TRBD1 (5 bases). Trimming took 8 bases from V and 6 from J, leaving 16 bases between them. This CDR3 is built from 13 residues. CDR1 is MRHNA, CDR2 SNTAGT, per germline. The CDR3 sequence: CASRGQNRAEAFF. CDR3 DNA: TGTGCCAGCCGAGGACAAAACCGGGCTGAAGCTTTCTTT.

The chain is built from TRBV15 and TRBJ1-5; no firm D call. The CDR3 has 15 amino acids. CDR1 and CDR2 from the germline V gene are LNHNV and YYDKDF (reference sequence). With 0 bases removed from V and 2 bases from J, the gap between germline ends came to 8 bases. The DNA for the CDR3 is TGTGCCACCAGCAGAGACGACTTTGGCAATCAGCCCCAGCATTTT. Protein product: CATSRDDFGNQPQHF.

The chain has TRBV6-5 and TRBJ2-1, with TRBD2 matching 15 bases. Losses at the gene ends were 6 bases for V and 6 bases for J; bases not matched to a gene: 6. The CDR3 runs 16 residues. The V gene's germline CDR1 is MNHEY and CDR2 SVGAGI. CDR3 coding DNA: TGTGCCAGCAGGACGGGACTAGCGGGAGGCTTCAATGAGCAGTTCTTC. The encoded protein is CASRTGLAGGFNEQFF.

This chain's CDR3 is CASSFAVDGLGGYTF. The CDR3 nucleotides read TGTGCCAGCAGCTTTGCGGTGGACGGACTAGGTGGCTACACCTTC. The chain employs TRBV5-5 and TRBJ1-2; D remains unclear. This CDR3 contains 15 residues. Germline V gene data show CDR1 as SGHKS and CDR2 as YYEKEE (reference sequence). Deletions cut 2 bases from V and 7 bases from J, with 18 bases between.

This clonotype was seen at least ten times. The V call is TRBV7-3, the J call TRBJ2-2; D uncertain. The V gene's germline CDR1 is SGHTA and CDR2 FQGTGA. The CDR3 is 13 amino acids. V lost 0 bases and J lost 1, with 0 bases in between. CDR3 sequence: CASSLTNTGELFF. CDR3 bases: TGTGCCAGCAGCTTAACGAACACCGGGGAGCTGTTTTTT. Complete variable domain (other parts from reference TRBV7-3 and TRBJ2-2): GAGVSQTPSNKVTEKGKYVELRCDPISGHTALYWYRQSLGQGPEFLIYFQGTGAADDSGLPNDRFFAVRPEGSVSTLKIQRTERGDSAVYLCASSLTNTGELFFGEGSRLTVL.

This clonotype was counted ten times or more. The rearrangement links TRBV6-5 to TRBJ1-1; the D is unclear. Germline V gives CDR1 MNHEY, CDR2 SVGAGI. V was trimmed by 2 bases and J by 0 bases, leaving 4 bases between them. CDR3 length equals 13 residues. In DNA form, the CDR3 reads TGTGCCAGCAGTTACCAGTTGAACACTGAAGCTTTCTTT. Its translation is CASSYQLNTEAFF.

This clonotype was recorded many times. The CDR3 DNA reads as TGTGCCAGCAGCTTAGCCGTCCCTGGGGCCAACGTCCTGACTTTC. Amino acid sequence: CASSLAVPGANVLTF. This sequence joins TRBV7-2 and TRBJ2-6; no firm D call. Germline V lookup: CDR1 SGHTA, CDR2 FQGNSA. V lost 0 bases and J lost 2, with 5 bases in between. The CDR3 is 15 amino acids. The full variable domain, completed using reference TRBV7-2 and TRBJ2-6, is GAGVSQSPSNKVTEKGKDVELRCDPISGHTALYWYRQSLGQGLEFLIYFQGNSAPDKSGLPSDRFSAERTGGSVSTLTIQRTQQEDSAVYLCASSLAVPGANVLTFGAGSRLTVL.

Ten or more counts support this clonotype. This chain links TRBV5-4 with TRBJ1-1; 7 bases fit TRBD1. V shed 6 bases and J 4 bases; nucleotides not matched to a gene: 6. This CDR3 spans 13 amino acids. CDR1 is SGHNT and CDR2 is YYREEE in the germline V gene (reference sequence). The CDR3 region is CASTPTGITEAFF. The DNA for the CDR3 is TGTGCCAGCACCCCGACAGGGATCACTGAAGCTTTCTTT. The variable domain in full, completed from reference TRBV5-4 and TRBJ1-1, reads ETGVTQSPTHLIKTRGQQVTLRCSSQSGHNTVSWYQQALGQGPQFIFQYYREEENGRGNFPPRFSGLQFPNYSSELNVNALELDDSALYLCASTPTGITEAFFGQGTRLTVV.

The sample holds many counts of this clonotype. J is TRBJ2-7 and V is TRBV12-3 or TRBV12-4; no firm D call. V was cut by 6 bases and J by 1 base, with 13 bases left in between. The CDR3 length is 14 residues. The CDR3 reads CASSAPRLSYEQYF. The CDR3 nucleotides read TGTGCCAGCAGCGCCCCAAGACTGTCCTACGAGCAGTACTTC.

This clonotype was counted many times. The DNA of the CDR3 is TGTGCCAGCAGCGGGACTAGGGCAGATACGCAGTATTTT. This sequence encodes CASSGTRADTQYF. This rearrangement joins TRBV7-2 to TRBJ2-3; 8 nucleotides line up with TRBD2. This CDR3 region has 13 residues. Trimming cost V 5 bases and J 4 bases; bases outside gene matches: 2. The germline gives CDR1 SGHTA, CDR2 FQGNSA.

This clonotype was seen ten or more times. This rearrangement joins TRBV7-2 to TRBJ2-7; D is unresolved. The V gene lost 5 bases and the J gene lost 2 bases, with 16 bases spanning the gap. Germline CDR1 SGHTA, CDR2 FQGNSA. The CDR3 covers 15 residues. CDR3 in DNA: TGTGCCAGCAGCCATTCAACAGACGGAGCCTACGAGCAGTACGTC. Encoded protein: CASSHSTDGAYEQYV.

This clonotype has only a few counts. The chain employs TRBV12-3 or TRBV12-4 and TRBJ2-3, with D perhaps matching TRBD1 (6 bases). V was trimmed by 2 bases and J by 8 bases, leaving 11 bases between them. The CDR3 is 13 residues long. This chain's CDR3 is CASSLRRQVTQYF. DNA of the CDR3: TGTGCCAGCAGTTTACGCCGACAGGTTACGCAGTATTTT.

This clonotype was counted at least ten times. V gene TRBV7-2 combines with J gene TRBJ2-1; 10 bases align to TRBD1. The V gene's germline CDR1 is SGHTA and CDR2 FQGNSA. The CDR3 loop spans 18 amino acids. J lost 3 bases, V lost 6 bases, and 14 bases had no gene match. CDR3 loop: CASRDRGALDPYYNEQFF. The CDR3, as DNA: TGTGCCAGCAGGGACAGGGGGGCGTTAGACCCCTACTACAATGAGCAGTTCTTC. The variable domain in full, with the rest retrieved from reference TRBV7-2 and TRBJ2-1, is GAGVSQSPSNKVTEKGKDVELRCDPISGHTALYWYRQSLGQGLEFLIYFQGNSAPDKSGLPSDRFSAERTGGSVSTLTIQRTQQEDSAVYLCASRDRGALDPYYNEQFFGPGTRLTVL.

V is TRBV3-1 and J is TRBJ2-1, with a tentative D call TRBD2 (6 bases). CDR1 LGHDT and CDR2 YNNKEL come from the germline V gene (reference sequence). Deletions cut 2 bases from V and 9 bases from J, with 20 bases between. The CDR3 has 16 residues. Written as DNA, the CDR3 is TGTGCCAGCAGCCAACTCACTAGCAGGCCGAGAGGTGAGCAGTTCTTC. Its protein is CASSQLTSRPRGEQFF.